This T cell receptor (beta chain) stems from a study of cytomegalovirus exposure and HLA in healthy donors (dated by TCRdb to about 2017). With regard to the full study: An earlier analysis of some 500 of the donors reported 250 to 300 Gb of sequence data and 117 million unique TCR beta sequences from about 179 million T cells. Using immunosequencing, the study profiled T cell repertoires from 500 to 800 subjects and related those repertoires to cytomegalovirus serostatus. All discovery cohort repertoires had been generated on a single sequencing platform. In a later genetic analysis, genome-wide SNP genotypes for 398 of the 666 donors were used, and that subset was treated as a discovery cohort. An early release covering around 630 HLA-typed donors comprised approximately 300 gigabases of sequencing data and tens of millions of unique TCR sequences. Both class I and class II loci were covered by HLA typing, at four-digit resolution. Rather than drawing on any new phenotypic data, the later analysis identified candidate immune exposures from TCR beta sequences and the way those sequences occurred across donors. An earlier analysis of around 540 of the donors applied high-throughput TCR beta sequencing to assess whether each TCR beta V gene segment acted as functional or pseudogenic. Donor age, sex, ethnicity and CMV serostatus were compiled alongside the repertoire data. The study aimed to test whether cataloging public T cell receptors could reveal signatures of past pathogen exposure. Typing coverage differed by locus: A, B, C, DRB1 and DQB1 were typed in about 620-640 donors, DQA1 in approximately 520, DPA1 in 600 to 610, and DPB1 in 472. Roughly five DR-DQ haplotypes were handled as single units for association and clustering because linkage in the cohort was strong. In a later analysis, previously published TCR beta repertoires from roughly 710 donors were re-analyzed and high-resolution HLA genotyping was added so that TCR occurrence patterns could be studied. Across 300 to 400 genotyped donors of the cohort, an average of roughly 250,000 unique TCR beta nucleotide sequences per donor were sequenced, and roughly 20% of those sequences were non-productive. High-throughput TCR immunosequencing, statistical association of individual TCRs with disease status, and machine learning were combined to predict cytomegalovirus infection status. Of the roughly 410 genotyped donors, 81% were placed in the genetic ancestry cluster associated with self-reported Caucasian donors. Besides the first cohort of around 700 subjects, a separate validation cohort made up of 90 to 150 different subjects was used.

The cohort consisted of 666 healthy bone marrow donors. At the time of sampling, every cohort member was nominally healthy, though immune exposures that went unrecorded were likely present. The donor was CMV seropositive and was included in the group of 250 to 300 seropositive cohort members. Each donor provided a peripheral blood sample, and peripheral blood mononuclear cells were used for TCR beta sequencing. Genomic DNA was extracted from the blood cell samples with the Qiagen DNeasy Blood Extraction Kit. Here is what the overall study found, with its caveats: Some IMGT-functional V segments, including TRBV6-2 and TRBV6-3, could not be told apart with the 87-base-pair reads, so those segments were excluded. According to a later genetic analysis, donors in an Asian-associated ancestry cluster had fewer N-insertions in productive TCRs than the approximately 610-donor mean. An association between a missense DCLRE1C variant and V-gene and J-gene trimming of TCR beta chains was found in a later genetic analysis and replicated in an independent cohort. Correlated functional status among segregating V segments might be attributable to linkage disequilibrium, but an unknown experimental factor could not be ruled out. A further reported finding was that TCR beta sequences accurately predicted the HLA-A and HLA-B alleles for most subjects in the first cohort. In an earlier analysis of roughly 500 of the donors, most TCR beta V segments appeared in productive rearrangements about 90% or about 30% of the time, broadly matching IMGT annotations. In a later analysis, more than 15,000 TCR beta sequences were associated with specific HLA alleles at a false discovery rate of 0.05. In a later analysis, several top co-occurrence clusters were reported to appear linked to parvovirus B19, influenza, CMV and Epstein-Barr virus. Assigning TCR associations to individual alleles was difficult when HLA alleles, especially DR and DQ, strongly co-occurred. Presence/absence analyses assumed roughly uniform sequencing depth across donors, an assumption that may not hold. In a later analysis, HLA-associated TCR beta chains showed more clonal expansion and lower generation probabilities than non-associated chains that were equally common. The cohort was sequenced for TCR beta chains only, and without alpha or paired-chain data the features that could be detected were limited. The authors suggested that the approach could potentially be extended to other disease states and immunological phenotypes. HLA typing was unavailable for some donors at each locus, so association tests used only the typed subset. The classifier was reported to diagnose cytomegalovirus status with high specificity and sensitivity in both the original and validation cohorts. In a later analysis, the rate of TCR association differed among HLA loci, with DRB1 alleles having the most associated TCRs and HLA-C alleles having the fewest. While some public TCRs were present in many individuals, most TCR sequences turned up only very rarely across donors. CMV serostatus was the only immune exposure information available for the cohort. The study gave a list of about 150 TCR beta chains associated with cytomegalovirus. Three of the identified cytomegalovirus-associated TCR beta chains were confirmed in vitro to be specific for cytomegalovirus antigens. The sequencing pipeline was judged likely to have produced a cluster of highly shared sequence variants as a technical artifact. According to a later analysis, most CMV-associated TCR beta chains appeared to be HLA-restricted, and the HLA associations seemed to be driven largely by CMV exposure. The earlier analysis of 587 of the donors excluded some 15 rarely observed V segments, including chromosome 9 orphons, because counts were too low.

Concerning this clone itself: Its antigen is still unknown.

The method was the immunoSEQ multiplex PCR assay. A mixture of 60 forward primers for TCR Vbeta segments and 13 reverse primers for TCR Jbeta segments was used in the multiplex PCR. A multiplex PCR assay on genomic DNA amplified the CDR3 region of rearranged TCR beta genes. On the Illumina HiSeq System, the amplified TCR beta libraries were sequenced as 87-base-pair reads. As for the authors' bioinformatics: A later analysis counted about 80 million unique TCR beta chains across the approximately 700 repertoires, and roughly 11 million of these chains were shared by at least two donors. A nearest-neighbor algorithm error-corrected the raw reads and collapsed the reads into unique sequences, merging closely related sequences to remove PCR and sequencing errors. Alignment of CDR3 sequences to IMGT reference sequences was used to assign V, D and J gene segments. Each retained sequence needed at least a six-nucleotide match to both a V gene segment and a J gene segment. A rearrangement counted as productive if the CDR3 had no stop codons and remained in frame with V and J, and every other rearrangement counted as non-productive. Following IMGT convention, CDR3 was defined as the stretch from the second conserved V-encoded cysteine to the conserved J-encoded phenylalanine. Sequences without an unambiguous match to a single V gene segment were excluded from the earlier analysis of almost 600 of the donors. In an earlier analysis of approximately 550 of the donors, V segments were called functional above 56.7% productive rearrangements and were called segregating when the between-donor standard deviation exceeded 5%. A statistical classification framework was built to diagnose cytomegalovirus status from the catalog of TCR beta chain sequences. In a later analysis, TCR nucleotide sequences were compared against IMGT/GENE-DB human TR gene sequences so that V and J genes could be assigned. In a later analysis, CDR3 sequences and most-parsimonious VDJ recombination scenarios were assigned using the TCRdist pipeline. A later analysis defined each TCR beta chain by its CDR3 amino acid sequence plus V-gene family, and excluded reads lacking a unique V-gene family. As a way to deal with suspected cross-contamination and a sequencing artifact, a later analysis dropped 450 to 600 nucleotide sequences that were highly shared and had low generation probability. In a later analysis, a clonal expansion index was calculated for each public chain from normalized within-repertoire ranks of inferred template counts. A later analysis computed generation probabilities with a VDJ recombination model fitted to out-of-frame rearrangements, and checked the results against IGoR. In a later analysis, TCR-TCR, TCR-HLA and TCR-CMV co-occurrence was scored with hypergeometric tests, and a repertoire-size bias correction was applied to TCR pairs. To estimate false discovery rates, a later analysis permuted the HLA or CMV assignments 20 times. In a later analysis, co-occurring TCRs were grouped using DBSCAN, with TCRdist sequence similarity added in when clustering inside HLA-allele-positive subsets. For co-occurrence clustering, repertoires with fewer than 30,000 or more than 120,000 public chains were excluded, along with a handful of repertoires with anomalous nucleotide sharing. This immuneACCESS table, as held by TCRdb, lists in-frame sequences with V and J called but not all clones. Of the missing ones, under half trace to an unresolved V gene in checked studies; the others have no known cause. That table furnishes V, J and clone size, whereas the DNA furnished D and trimming. This sample's clone table shows more than 45,000 clones. Jointly, the top ten make up more than 9% of the sample.

CDR1 MNHEY and CDR2 SVGAGI are derived from the germline V gene. The CDR3 starts with the cysteine, ends with the phenylalanine, and has 15 residues. Only CDR3 DNA is held: 45 bases, read in frame from base 1. The V end loses 10 bases and the J end loses 2 bases, and a stretch of 17 bases separates them. The rearranged segments are TRBV6-5 and TRBJ2-2; TRBD1 is perhaps the D gene, given 5 matching bases. This clonotype was sampled from a woman aged 30 to 39 in good health and CMV-seropositive. The sequenced sample was PBMCs. For the CDR3, the sequence is CATLGQGTNTGELFF. In nucleotides, the sequence is TGTGCCACCCTAGGCCAGGGCACAAACACCGGGGAGCTGTTTTTT.